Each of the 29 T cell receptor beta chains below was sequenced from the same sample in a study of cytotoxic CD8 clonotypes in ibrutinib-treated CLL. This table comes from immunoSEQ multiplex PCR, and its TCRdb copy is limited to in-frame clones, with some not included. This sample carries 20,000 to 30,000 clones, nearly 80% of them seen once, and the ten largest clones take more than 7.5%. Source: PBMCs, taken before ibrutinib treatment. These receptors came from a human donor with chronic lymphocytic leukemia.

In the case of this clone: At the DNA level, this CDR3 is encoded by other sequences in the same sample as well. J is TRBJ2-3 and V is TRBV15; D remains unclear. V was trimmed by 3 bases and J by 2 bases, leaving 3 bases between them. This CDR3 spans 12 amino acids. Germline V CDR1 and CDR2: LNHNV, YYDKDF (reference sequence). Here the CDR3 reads CATSRDTDTQYF. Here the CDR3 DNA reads TGTGCCACCAGCAGGGACACAGATACGCAGTATTTT.

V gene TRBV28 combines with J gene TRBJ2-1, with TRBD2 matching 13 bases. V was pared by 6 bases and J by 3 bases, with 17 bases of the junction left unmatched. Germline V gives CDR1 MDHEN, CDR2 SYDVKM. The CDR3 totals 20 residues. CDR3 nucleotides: TGTGCCAGCAGGGGAGCCGGGACTAGCGGGATGGCGCGGCACTACAATGAGCAGTTCTTC. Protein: CASRGAGTSGMARHYNEQFF.

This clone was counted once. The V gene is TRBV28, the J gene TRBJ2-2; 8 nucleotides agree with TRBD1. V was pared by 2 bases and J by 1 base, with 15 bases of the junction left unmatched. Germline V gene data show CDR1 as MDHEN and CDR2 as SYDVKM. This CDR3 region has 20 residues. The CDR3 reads CASSLGGTGPLGWNTGELFF. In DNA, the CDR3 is TGTGCCAGCAGTTTAGGAGGGACAGGACCGCTAGGTTGGAACACCGGGGAGCTGTTTTTT. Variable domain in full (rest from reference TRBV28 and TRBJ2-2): DVKVTQSSRYLVKRTGEKVFLECVQDMDHENMFWYRQDPGLGLRLIYFSYDVKMKEKGDIPEGYSVSREKKERFSLILESASTNQTSMYLCASSLGGTGPLGWNTGELFFGEGSRLTVL.

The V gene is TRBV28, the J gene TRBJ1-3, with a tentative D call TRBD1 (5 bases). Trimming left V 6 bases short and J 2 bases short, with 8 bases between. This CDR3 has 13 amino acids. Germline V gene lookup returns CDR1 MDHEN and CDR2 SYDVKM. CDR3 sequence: CASSGAPGNTIYF. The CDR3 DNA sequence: TGTGCCAGCAGCGGGGCTCCTGGAAACACCATATATTTT.

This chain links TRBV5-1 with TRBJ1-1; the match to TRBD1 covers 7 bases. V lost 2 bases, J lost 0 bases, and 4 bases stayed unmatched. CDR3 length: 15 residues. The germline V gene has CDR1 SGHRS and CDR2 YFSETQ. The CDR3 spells CASSFEGTVNTEAFF. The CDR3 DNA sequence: TGCGCCAGCAGCTTCGAGGGGACAGTGAACACTGAAGCTTTCTTT.

The CDR3 is CASTGTTDTQYF. The CDR3 nucleotides read TGCGCCAGCACCGGGACTACAGATACGCAGTATTTT. The V and J genes are TRBV5-1 and TRBJ2-3; a possible D gene is TRBD2 (6 bases). Trimming shortened V by 6 bases and J by 3 bases, and 8 bases separated the two germline ends. The CDR3 is made up of 12 amino acids. The germline CDR1 and CDR2 sequences are SGHRS and YFSETQ.

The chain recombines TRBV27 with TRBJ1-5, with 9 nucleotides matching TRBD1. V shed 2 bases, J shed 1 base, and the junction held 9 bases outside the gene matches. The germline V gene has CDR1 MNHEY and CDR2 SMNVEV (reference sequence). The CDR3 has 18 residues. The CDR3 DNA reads TGTGCCAGCAGTTTAAGAAAACAGGGGGCAGGGAGCAATCAGCCCCAGCATTTT. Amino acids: CASSLRKQGAGSNQPQHF.

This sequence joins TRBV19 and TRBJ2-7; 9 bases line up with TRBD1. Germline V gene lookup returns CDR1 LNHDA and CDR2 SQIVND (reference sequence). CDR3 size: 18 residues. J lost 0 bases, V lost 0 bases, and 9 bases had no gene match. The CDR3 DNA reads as TGTGCCAGTAGTATAGAGGGGGGACAGGGCGTCGGCTCCTACGAGCAGTACTTC. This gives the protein CASSIEGGQGVGSYEQYF.

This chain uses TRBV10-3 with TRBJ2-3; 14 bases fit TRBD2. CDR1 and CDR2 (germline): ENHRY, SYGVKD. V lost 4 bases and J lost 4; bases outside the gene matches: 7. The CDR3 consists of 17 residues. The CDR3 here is CAISGGTSGSGADTQYF. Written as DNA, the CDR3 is TGTGCCATCAGTGGCGGGACTAGCGGGAGCGGCGCAGATACGCAGTATTTT.

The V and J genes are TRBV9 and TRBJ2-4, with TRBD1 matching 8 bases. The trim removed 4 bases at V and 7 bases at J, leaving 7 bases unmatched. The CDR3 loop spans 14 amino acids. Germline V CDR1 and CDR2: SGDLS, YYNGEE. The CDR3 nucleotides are TGTGCCAGCAGCCCCAGGACAGGGATGAACATTCAGTACTTC. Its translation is CASSPRTGMNIQYF.

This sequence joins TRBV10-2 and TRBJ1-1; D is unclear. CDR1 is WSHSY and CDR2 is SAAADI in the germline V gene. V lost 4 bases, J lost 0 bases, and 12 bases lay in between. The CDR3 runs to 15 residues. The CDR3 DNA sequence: TGCGCCAGCAGTGGGGCTTTGCAGCTGAACACTGAAGCTTTCTTT. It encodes CASSGALQLNTEAFF.

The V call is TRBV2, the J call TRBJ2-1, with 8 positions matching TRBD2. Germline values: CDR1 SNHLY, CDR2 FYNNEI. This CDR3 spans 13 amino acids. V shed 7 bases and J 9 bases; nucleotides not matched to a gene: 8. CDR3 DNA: TGTGCCAGCACCCAGCGGGAGATCGGTGAGCAGTTCTTC. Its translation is CASTQREIGEQFF.

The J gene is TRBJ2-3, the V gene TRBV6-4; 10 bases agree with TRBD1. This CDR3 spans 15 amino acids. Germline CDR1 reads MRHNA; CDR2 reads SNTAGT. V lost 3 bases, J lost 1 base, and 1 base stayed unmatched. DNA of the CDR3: TGTGCCAGCAGTGAAGGGACAGGGGGCACAGATACGCAGTATTTT. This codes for CASSEGTGGTDTQYF.

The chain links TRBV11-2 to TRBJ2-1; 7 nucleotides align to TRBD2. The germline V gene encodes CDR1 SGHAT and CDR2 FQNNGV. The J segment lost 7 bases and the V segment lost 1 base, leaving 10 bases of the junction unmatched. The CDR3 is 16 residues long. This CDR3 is CASSLVPGGYGNEQFF. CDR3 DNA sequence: TGTGCCAGCAGCTTAGTCCCGGGGGGTTACGGGAATGAGCAGTTCTTC. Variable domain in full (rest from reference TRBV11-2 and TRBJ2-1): EAGVAQSPRYKIIEKRQSVAFWCNPISGHATLYWYQQILGQGPKLLIQFQNNGVVDDSQLPKDRFSAERLKGVDSTLKIQPAKLEDSAVYLCASSLVPGGYGNEQFFGPGTRLTVL.

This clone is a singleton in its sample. CDR3 protein: CASSLGVGGHEQFF. CDR3 nucleotide sequence: TGTGCCAGCAGCTTAGGCGTTGGGGGCCATGAGCAGTTCTTC. This chain links TRBV7-2 with TRBJ2-1; possibly TRBD1 for D (6 bases). CDR1 SGHTA and CDR2 FQGNSA come from the germline V gene. Trimming shortened V by 1 base and J by 8 bases, and 12 bases separated the two germline ends. The CDR3 totals 14 residues.

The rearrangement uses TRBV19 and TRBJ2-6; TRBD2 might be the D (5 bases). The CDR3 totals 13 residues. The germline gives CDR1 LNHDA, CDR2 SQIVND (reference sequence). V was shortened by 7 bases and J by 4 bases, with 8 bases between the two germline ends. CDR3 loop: CASNGNGANVLTF. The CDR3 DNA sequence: TGTGCCAGTAACGGGAACGGGGCCAACGTCCTGACTTTC.

This CDR3 is CASSLGGGGQETQYF. The CDR3 DNA is TGTGCCAGCAGCTTAGGTGGGGGGGGCCAAGAGACCCAGTACTTC. This chain connects TRBV7-2 to TRBJ2-5, with 7 bases lining up with TRBD2. There are 15 residues in the CDR3. Trimming at V came to 1 base and at J to 1 base, leaving 3 bases not matched to a gene. Germline CDR1 reads SGHTA; CDR2 reads FQGNSA.

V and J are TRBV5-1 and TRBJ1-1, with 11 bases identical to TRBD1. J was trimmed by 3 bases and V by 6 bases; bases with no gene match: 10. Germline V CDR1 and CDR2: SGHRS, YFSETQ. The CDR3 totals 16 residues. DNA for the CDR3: TGCGCCAGCACACCGGGACAGGGGGTTGTAGACACTGAAGCTTTCTTT. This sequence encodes CASTPGQGVVDTEAFF.

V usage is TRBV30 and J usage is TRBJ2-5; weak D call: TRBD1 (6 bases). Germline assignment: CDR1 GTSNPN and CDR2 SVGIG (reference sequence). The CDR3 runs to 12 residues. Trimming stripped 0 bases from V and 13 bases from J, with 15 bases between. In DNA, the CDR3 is TGTGCCTGGAGTGTGAAGGGGGACGTTCGGTACTTC. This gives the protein CAWSVKGDVRYF.

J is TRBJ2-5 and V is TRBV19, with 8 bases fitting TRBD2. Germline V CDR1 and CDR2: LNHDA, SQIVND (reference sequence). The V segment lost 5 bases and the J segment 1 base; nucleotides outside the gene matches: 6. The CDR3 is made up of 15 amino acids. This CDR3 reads CASSGPGLVQETQYF. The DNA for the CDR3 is TGTGCCAGTAGTGGCCCGGGACTAGTCCAAGAGACCCAGTACTTC.

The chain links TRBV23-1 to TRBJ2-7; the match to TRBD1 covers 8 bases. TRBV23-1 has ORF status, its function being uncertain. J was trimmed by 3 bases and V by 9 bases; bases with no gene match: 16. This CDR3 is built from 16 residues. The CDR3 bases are TGCGCCAGAGTGGGTCAGGGACAGGCGAGCCTCTACGAGCAGTACTTC. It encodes CARVGQGQASLYEQYF.

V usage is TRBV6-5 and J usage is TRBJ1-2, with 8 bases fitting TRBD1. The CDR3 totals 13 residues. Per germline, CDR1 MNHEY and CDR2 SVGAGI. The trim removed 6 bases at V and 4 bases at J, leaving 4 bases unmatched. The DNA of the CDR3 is TGTGCCAGCAGGCCAGGGGGCCCCTATGGCTACACCTTC. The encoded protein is CASRPGGPYGYTF.

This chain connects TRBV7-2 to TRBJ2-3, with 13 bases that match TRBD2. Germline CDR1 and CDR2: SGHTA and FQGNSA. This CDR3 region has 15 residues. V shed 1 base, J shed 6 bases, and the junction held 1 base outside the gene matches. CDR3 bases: TGTGCCAGCAGCTTAGGGACTAGCGGGAGCGATACGCAGTATTTT. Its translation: CASSLGTSGSDTQYF.

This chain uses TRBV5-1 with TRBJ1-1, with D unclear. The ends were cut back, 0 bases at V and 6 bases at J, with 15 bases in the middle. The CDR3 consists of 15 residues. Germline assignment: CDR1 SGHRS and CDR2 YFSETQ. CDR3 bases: TGCGCCAGCAGCTTGGCGGTGGGGTTGATATCTGAAGCTTTCTTT. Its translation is CASSLAVGLISEAFF. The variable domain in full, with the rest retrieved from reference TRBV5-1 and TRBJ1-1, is KAGVTQTPRYLIKTRGQQVTLSCSPISGHRSVSWYQQTPGQGLQFLFEYFSETQRNKGNFPGRFSGRQFSNSRSEMNVSTLELGDSALYLCASSLAVGLISEAFFGQGTRLTVV.

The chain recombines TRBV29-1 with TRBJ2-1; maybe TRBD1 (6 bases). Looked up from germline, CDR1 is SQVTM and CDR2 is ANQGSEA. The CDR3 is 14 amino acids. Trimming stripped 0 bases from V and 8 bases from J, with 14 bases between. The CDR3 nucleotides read TGCAGCGTTGAAGATGTTAGGGGGACGGATGAGCAGTTCTTC. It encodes CSVEDVRGTDEQFF.

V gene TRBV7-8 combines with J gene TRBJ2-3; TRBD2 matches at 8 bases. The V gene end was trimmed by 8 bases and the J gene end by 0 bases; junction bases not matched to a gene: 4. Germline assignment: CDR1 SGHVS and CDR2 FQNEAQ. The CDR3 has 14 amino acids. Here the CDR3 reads CASQTSESTDTQYF. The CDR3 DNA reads TGTGCCAGCCAGACTAGCGAGAGCACAGATACGCAGTATTTT.

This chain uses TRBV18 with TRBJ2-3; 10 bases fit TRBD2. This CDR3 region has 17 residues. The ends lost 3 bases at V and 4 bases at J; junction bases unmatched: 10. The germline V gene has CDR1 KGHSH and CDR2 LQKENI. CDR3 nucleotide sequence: TGTGCCAGCTCACCCTCGACGGGTAGCGGGAGGCCAGATACGCAGTATTTT. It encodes CASSPSTGSGRPDTQYF.

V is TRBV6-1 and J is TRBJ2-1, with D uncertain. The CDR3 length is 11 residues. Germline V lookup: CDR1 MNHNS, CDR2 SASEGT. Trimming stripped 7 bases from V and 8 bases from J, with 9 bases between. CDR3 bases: TGTGCCAGCACTACCACAGATGAGCAGTTCTTC. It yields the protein CASTTTDEQFF.

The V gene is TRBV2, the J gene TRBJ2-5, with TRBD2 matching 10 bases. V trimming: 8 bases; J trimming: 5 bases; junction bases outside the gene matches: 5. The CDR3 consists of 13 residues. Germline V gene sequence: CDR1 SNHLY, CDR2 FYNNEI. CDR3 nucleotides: TGTGCCAGCGGGCTAGCGGGAGAGGAGACCCAGTACTTC. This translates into CASGLAGEETQYF.